This entry lists 20 T cell receptor beta chains sequenced from one sample in a study of blood T cell repertoires in COVID-19. Profiled with immunoSEQ multiplex PCR; TCRdb holds only in-frame clones, not every one. Among roughly 30,000 clones listed, 88% were seen once. Specimen: peripheral blood. These receptors were obtained from a man in his 60s with COVID-19, enrolled during active disease.

The CDR3 DNA reads TGTGCCAGCAGTTACGTGGGGCCTAATGAGCAGTTCTTC. Translation: CASSYVGPNEQFF. The chain combines TRBV6-6 with TRBJ2-1; a weak D match, TRBD1 (5 bases). The CDR3 spans 13 residues. CDR1 MNHNY and CDR2 SVGAGI come from the germline V gene (reference sequence). V lost 2 bases to trimming and J lost 7 bases, with 9 bases between them.

This chain connects TRBV28 to TRBJ2-7; 7 bases are shared with TRBD2. Trimming removed 2 bases from V and 3 bases from J; junction bases left unmatched: 7. Germline CDR1 reads MDHEN; CDR2 reads SYDVKM. The CDR3 extends over 15 amino acids. For the CDR3, the DNA is TGTGCCAGCAGTTTACCCCTAGCGGCACGCTACGAGCAGTACTTC. This translates into CASSLPLAARYEQYF.

This sequence joins TRBV3-1 (or the pseudogene TRBV3-2) and TRBJ2-3, with TRBD1 as a possible D gene (5 bases). The CDR3 runs 16 residues. V gave up 0 bases and J gave up 2 bases, with 12 bases separating them. Germline CDR1 is LGHDT and CDR2 is YNNKEL (reference sequence). The CDR3 sequence is CASSQDVAGITDTQYF. The CDR3, as DNA: TGTGCCAGCAGCCAAGATGTCGCAGGGATCACAGATACGCAGTATTTT.

V gene TRBV30 combines with J gene TRBJ1-3; tentatively, D is TRBD1 (5 bases). This CDR3 has 13 amino acids. Trimming cost V 0 bases and J 8 bases, with 11 bases left between them. CDR1 is GTSNPN, CDR2 SVGIG, per germline (reference sequence). The CDR3 sequence is CAWSVAQGHTIYF. The DNA of the CDR3 is TGTGCCTGGAGTGTTGCCCAGGGCCACACCATATATTTT.

The CDR3 DNA reads as TGTGTCAGATCCCTTCCTCGCCAGGTCCCGTACAATGAGCAGTTCTTC. Protein sequence: CVRSLPRQVPYNEQFF. V and J are TRBV7-5 and TRBJ2-1; the table assigns TRBD1, which was not confirmed against the DNA. TRBV7-5 is a recognized pseudogene. CDR3 size: 16 residues.

This clone was counted once. This rearrangement joins TRBV28 to TRBJ1-2; D might be TRBD1 (6 bases). Trimming shortened V by 5 bases and J by 4 bases, and 14 bases separated the two germline ends. Germline V gives CDR1 MDHEN, CDR2 SYDVKM. The CDR3 is 14 residues long. CDR3 DNA: TGTGCCAGCAGTGCCAGGGGCATCGCCTATGGCTACACCTTC. It translates to CASSARGIAYGYTF.

The chain employs TRBV7-9 and TRBJ1-5, with 11 bases matching TRBD1. CDR3 length: 15 amino acids. After removal of 1 base from V and 7 bases from J, the junction contained 3 bases not matched to a gene. Germline CDR1 reads SEHNR; CDR2 reads FQNEAQ (reference sequence). The CDR3 DNA follows: TGTGCCAGCAGCTTAGAGGGGGACAGGGGGCAGCCCCAGCATTTT. Encoded protein: CASSLEGDRGQPQHF.

The chain uses TRBV19 and TRBJ2-1; D is uncertain. Trimming took 3 bases from V and 5 from J, leaving 11 bases between them. Germline CDR1 is LNHDA and CDR2 is SQIVND (reference sequence). CDR3 size: 14 residues. The CDR3 nucleotides read TGTGCCAGTAGTATCGGCGGCACCGACAATGAGCAGTTCTTC. It translates to CASSIGGTDNEQFF.

The V and J genes are TRBV28 and TRBJ2-3, with TRBD1 matching over 10 bases. This CDR3 contains 15 residues. J gave up 5 bases and V 6 bases, and 8 bases lay outside the gene matches. The germline CDR1 and CDR2 sequences are MDHEN and SYDVKM. CDR3 coding DNA: TGTGCCAGCAGGCCCGGACAGGGGGAGATAGATACGCAGTATTTT. Residues: CASRPGQGEIDTQYF.

This chain connects TRBV4-1 to TRBJ1-2, with 10 bases matching TRBD1. J was trimmed by 4 bases and V by 0 bases; bases with no gene match: 8. The CDR3 contains 17 residues. CDR1 is MGHRA and CDR2 is YSYEKL in the germline V gene. Written as DNA, the CDR3 is TGCGCCAGCAGCCAAGATAAAGCCGGGACAGGGGCCTATGGCTACACCTTC. Amino acid sequence: CASSQDKAGTGAYGYTF.

DNA of the CDR3: TGTGCCAGCAGTTCCCGAGGGTCTAATGGCTACACCTTC. Protein sequence: CASSSRGSNGYTF. The chain combines TRBV6-2 or TRBV6-3 with TRBJ1-2; no clear D. V gave up 4 bases and J gave up 6 bases, with 12 bases separating them. The CDR3 length is 13 residues. The germline V gene has CDR1 MNHEY and CDR2 SVGEGT.

In this sample, this clone turned up a few times. This chain links TRBV28 with TRBJ1-6, with a weak D call TRBD1 (6 bases). The CDR3 runs to 12 residues. Germline assignment: CDR1 MDHEN and CDR2 SYDVKM. Trimming took 6 bases from V and 9 from J, leaving 9 bases between them. CDR3 nucleotide sequence: TGTGCCAGCAGAACAGGGATTTCACCCCTCCACTTT. Protein product: CASRTGISPLHF.

The chain couples TRBV24-1 to TRBJ1-5, with unresolved D. The V end was cut by 10 bases, the J end by 4 bases, with 13 bases between. Germline-derived CDR1 and CDR2 are KGHDR and SFDVKD. The CDR3 contains 13 residues. The CDR3 sequence is CATQLAGNQPQHF. In DNA, the CDR3 is TGTGCCACTCAATTAGCGGGGAATCAGCCCCAGCATTTT.

This rearrangement joins TRBV12-5 to TRBJ2-7; D possibly corresponds to TRBD1 (6 bases). Germline loops: CDR1 LGHNT, CDR2 FRNRAP. Trimming shortened V by 0 bases and J by 5 bases, and 23 bases separated the two germline ends. The CDR3 length is 18 residues. CDR3 DNA sequence: TGTGCTAGTGGTTTGGTACGGAGTAGTCGGGACACCTCGGACGAGCAGTACTTC. Its translation: CASGLVRSSRDTSDEQYF. Full variable domain (missing parts from reference TRBV12-5 and TRBJ2-7): DARVTQTPRHKVTEMGQEVTMRCQPILGHNTVFWYRQTMMQGLELLAYFRNRAPLDDSGMPKDRFSAEMPDATLATLKIQPSEPRDSAVYFCASGLVRSSRDTSDEQYFGPGTRLTVT.

This clone was found once. This chain joins TRBV11-2 and TRBJ2-3; TRBD2 aligns across 7 bases. CDR1 and CDR2 from the germline V gene are SGHAT and FQNNGV. The length of the CDR3 is 16 residues. The V and J ends lost 0 bases and 5 bases, in that order; junction bases with no gene match: 8. The CDR3 protein is CASSLDPGRERDTQYF. CDR3 in DNA: TGTGCCAGCAGCTTAGATCCGGGGCGGGAGAGAGATACGCAGTATTTT.

The rearrangement joins TRBV7-2 to TRBJ1-4; 9 positions match TRBD1. The length of the CDR3 is 16 residues. J gave up 8 bases and V 3 bases, and 10 bases lay outside the gene matches. CDR1 and CDR2 from the germline V gene are SGHTA and FQGNSA. CDR3: CASSLGTGRPEEKLFF. Here the CDR3 DNA reads TGTGCCAGCAGCTTGGGGACAGGGAGGCCCGAGGAAAAACTGTTTTTT.

The chain combines TRBV28 with TRBJ1-5; D unresolved. Germline assignment: CDR1 MDHEN and CDR2 SYDVKM. CDR3 length equals 17 residues. The ends were cut back, 5 bases at V and 6 bases at J, with 23 bases in the middle. The CDR3 DNA sequence: TGTGCCAGCAGTCCTGGCCGGGTTTTTACAATGGGTCAGCCCCAGCATTTT. Protein: CASSPGRVFTMGQPQHF.

A few counts support this clone. The chain is built from TRBV5-5 and TRBJ2-1, with TRBD2 identical over 13 bases. V trimming: 2 bases; J trimming: 7 bases; junction bases outside the gene matches: 6. This CDR3 region has 16 residues. CDR1 and CDR2 (germline): SGHKS, YYEKEE (reference sequence). Here the CDR3 DNA reads TGTGCCAGCAGCTTACTAGCGGGAGGGAGTGGGAATGAGCAGTTCTTC. It is translated as CASSLLAGGSGNEQFF.

The chain carries TRBV5-5 and TRBJ1-1, with D possibly being TRBD1 (5 bases). Germline assignment: CDR1 SGHKS and CDR2 YYEKEE (reference sequence). The ends were cut back, 1 base at V and 4 bases at J, with 14 bases in the middle. This CDR3 comprises 15 residues. CDR3 nucleotides: TGTGCCAGCAGCTTGTTCAACAGGCCCCCCACTGAAGCTTTCTTT. Its translation: CASSLFNRPPTEAFF.

V usage is TRBV5-4 and J usage is TRBJ2-2; possible D gene TRBD1, 6 bases. Between the trimmed V and J ends, which lost 8 bases and 5 bases, there was a span of 16 bases. Germline V lookup: CDR1 SGHNT, CDR2 YYREEE (reference sequence). The CDR3 has 14 residues. The DNA for the CDR3 is TGTGCCAGTTCACTCAGGGGAGAAACCGGGGAGCTGTTTTTT. This gives the protein CASSLRGETGELFF.